A single sample gave rise to the 14 T cell receptor beta chains below, sequenced in a study of CD8 T cells in Susac syndrome (dated by TCRdb to between 2018 and 2021). The protocol used for the library was the immunoSEQ multiplex PCR assay. RNA was extracted using the RNeasy kit, and about 0.5 to 1 ug of the RNA was reverse transcribed with random hexamers. TCRdb trimmed public reads at Q25 via fastp, called clones via MiXCR and kept in-frame beta chains. A single entry per CDR3 protein holds the most common genes and DNA from its merged rows. The sample has around 170,000 distinct CDR3 sequences on record, about 95% of them singletons. The top ten clones comprise 0.15% to 0.2% of the sample. The sample was CD8+ T cells from PBMCs. The receptors derive from a human donor with Susac syndrome.

This chain joins TRBV3-1 and TRBJ2-7; TRBD1 agrees at 8 bases. The CDR3 is made up of 14 amino acids. The germline V gene has CDR1 LGHDT and CDR2 YNNKEL (reference sequence). Losses at the gene ends were 3 bases for V and 5 bases for J; bases not matched to a gene: 6. This chain's CDR3 is CASSHGGQGHEQYF. CDR3 in DNA: TGTGCCAGCAGCCACGGAGGACAGGGCCACGAGCAGTACTTC.

Turning to this clonotype: Sequence at one end of the junction differs from germline and may be a read error. The genes are TRBV4-1 and TRBJ2-2, with no clear D. Germline V gives CDR1 MGHRA, CDR2 YSYEKL. The CDR3 sequence is 14 residues long. The DNA for the CDR3 is TGCGCCAGTAGCCACCGGGCCAACACCGGGGAGCTGTTTTTT. It encodes CASSHRANTGELFF.

This clonotype was detected only once. V and J are TRBV20-1 and TRBJ2-2; either TRBD1 or TRBD2 may fit D (5 bases each). The germline V gene has CDR1 DFQATT and CDR2 SNEGSKA (reference sequence). The V and J ends lost 0 bases and 4 bases respectively, with 12 bases between them. CDR3 size: 15 residues. CDR3 nucleotides: TGCAGTGCTAGAGACAGAGGGACGCCCACCGGGGAGCTGTTTTTT. Translating it yields CSARDRGTPTGELFF.

CDR3 in DNA: TGCAGTGCTAGAGATGACGGAACTAACTATGGCTACACCTTC. It translates to CSARDDGTNYGYTF. The chain uses TRBV20-1 and TRBJ1-2; D unclear. Trimming removed 0 bases from V and 0 bases from J, with 8 bases in between. The CDR3 totals 14 residues. Germline V lookup: CDR1 DFQATT, CDR2 SNEGSKA (reference sequence).

About this clonotype: One end of the junction is discordant with germline, which a read error may explain. This chain links TRBV28 with TRBJ2-3; TRBD1 matches 7 bases. Per germline, CDR1 MDHEN and CDR2 SYDVKM. The CDR3 has 14 amino acids. CDR3 bases: TGTGCCAGCAGTATAGGACAGGTCCCAGACACGCAGTATTTT. Translation gives CASSIGQVPDTQYF.

V and J are TRBV6-5 and TRBJ1-5; TRBD1 might be the D (5 bases). Germline assignment: CDR1 MNHEY and CDR2 SVGAGI. This CDR3 has 15 amino acids. The ends were cut back, 5 bases at V and 4 bases at J, with 15 bases in the middle. The DNA of the CDR3 is TGTGCCAGCAGTAAGGGGAGGGCGTATAATCAGCCCCAGCATTTT. Its translation is CASSKGRAYNQPQHF.

The chain combines TRBV4-2 with TRBJ2-3; no clear D gene. The CDR3 has 12 amino acids. Trimming pared 0 bases from V and 5 bases from J, leaving 3 bases between. In germline, CDR1 is LGHNA, CDR2 YNFKEQ. CDR3 amino acids: CASSQEGDTQYF. DNA for the CDR3: TGTGCCAGCAGCCAAGAAGGAGATACGCAGTATTTT.

The chain links TRBV18 to TRBJ2-7; unclear D gene. The CDR3 runs to 12 residues. Germline CDR1 reads KGHSH; CDR2 reads LQKENI. V was clipped by 3 bases and J by 4 bases, with 7 bases between them. In nucleotides, the CDR3 is TGTGCCAGCTCACCTACGATTTACGAGCAGTACTTC. As protein: CASSPTIYEQYF.

J is TRBJ1-4 and V is TRBV25-1; maybe TRBD1 (5 bases). The V end was cut by 7 bases, the J end by 7 bases, with 19 bases between. CDR3 size: 15 residues. Germline loops: CDR1 MGHDK, CDR2 SYGVNS. CDR3 bases: TGTGCCAGCACCCGGCTGGGGGGGGATGGTGAAAAACTGTTTTTT. It yields the protein CASTRLGGDGEKLFF.

This chain connects TRBV29-1 to TRBJ2-7; no reliable D call. Trimming left V 1 base short and J 0 bases short, with 7 bases between. The CDR3 consists of 13 residues. From germline, CDR1 is SQVTM and CDR2 ANQGSEA. CDR3: CSVEVPTSYEQYF. CDR3 DNA sequence: TGCAGCGTTGAAGTACCCACCTCCTACGAGCAGTACTTC.

The chain recombines TRBV28 with TRBJ1-5; D gene uncertain. The CDR3 covers 15 residues. Trimming cost V 1 base and J 0 bases, with 7 bases left between them. CDR1 is MDHEN and CDR2 is SYDVKM in the germline V gene. CDR3 sequence: CASSLLGISNQPQHF. CDR3 coding DNA: TGTGCCAGCAGTTTATTAGGGATTAGCAATCAGCCCCAGCATTTT.

The chain couples TRBV12-3 or TRBV12-4 to TRBJ2-7, with TRBD2 identical over 13 bases. CDR3 length: 15 residues. The V segment lost 3 bases and the J segment 2 bases; nucleotides outside the gene matches: 1. The CDR3 coding sequence is TGTGCCAGCAGTTTCGGACTAGCGGGAGCCTACGAGCAGTACTTC. Translation gives CASSFGLAGAYEQYF.

This chain uses TRBV4-1 with TRBJ2-5, with D perhaps given as TRBD1 or TRBD2 (5 bases each). Germline V CDR1 and CDR2: MGHRA, YSYEKL. This CDR3 region has 16 residues. Trimming took 5 bases from V and 6 from J, leaving 22 bases between them. The DNA for the CDR3 is TGCGCCAGCAGCTGGCGGGTGACAGACGCGCGAAAGACCCAGTACTTC. It is translated as CASSWRVTDARKTQYF.

The chain has TRBV6-5 and TRBJ2-7, with D tentatively TRBD1 (6 bases). This CDR3 spans 13 amino acids. Germline V CDR1 and CDR2: MNHEY, SVGAGI. Trimming left V 0 bases short and J 5 bases short, with 8 bases between. CDR3 amino acids: CASSYSGHNEQYF. The CDR3, as DNA: TGTGCCAGCAGTTACTCGGGACACAACGAGCAGTACTTC.